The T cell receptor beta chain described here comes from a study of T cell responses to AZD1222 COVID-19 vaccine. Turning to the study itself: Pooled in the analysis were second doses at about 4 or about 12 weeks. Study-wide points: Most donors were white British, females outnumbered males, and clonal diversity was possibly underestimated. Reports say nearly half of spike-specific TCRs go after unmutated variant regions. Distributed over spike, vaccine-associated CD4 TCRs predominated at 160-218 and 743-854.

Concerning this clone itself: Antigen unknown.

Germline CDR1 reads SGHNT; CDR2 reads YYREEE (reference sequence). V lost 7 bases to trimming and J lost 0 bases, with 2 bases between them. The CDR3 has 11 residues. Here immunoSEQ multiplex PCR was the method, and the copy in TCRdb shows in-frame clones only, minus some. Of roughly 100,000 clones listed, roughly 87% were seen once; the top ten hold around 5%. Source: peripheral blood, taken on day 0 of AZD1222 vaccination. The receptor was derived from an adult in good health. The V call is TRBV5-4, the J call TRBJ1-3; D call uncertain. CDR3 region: CASGSGNTIYF. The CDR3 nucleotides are TGTGCCAGCGGCTCTGGAAACACCATATATTTT.